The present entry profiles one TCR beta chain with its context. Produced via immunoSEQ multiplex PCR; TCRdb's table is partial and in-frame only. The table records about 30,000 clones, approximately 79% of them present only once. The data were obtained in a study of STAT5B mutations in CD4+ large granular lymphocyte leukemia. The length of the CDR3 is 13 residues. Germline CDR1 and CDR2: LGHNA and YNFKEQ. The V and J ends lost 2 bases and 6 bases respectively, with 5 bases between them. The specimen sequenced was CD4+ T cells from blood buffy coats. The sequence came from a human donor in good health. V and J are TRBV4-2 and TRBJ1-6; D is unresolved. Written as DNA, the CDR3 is TGTGCCAGCAGCCAATTCAGTAATTCACCCCTCCACTTT. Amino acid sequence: CASSQFSNSPLHF.